The rows below give T cell receptor beta chains drawn from one sample of a study of control samples from healthy donors and cancer patients. Sequencing was performed with immunoSEQ multiplex PCR; in TCRdb, only in-frame clones are kept and a portion is missing. The sample records about 190,000 clones, about 89% being singletons. The sample was blood. The receptors come from a man aged 25-45 years in good health. CDR3s include the opening cysteine and the closing phenylalanine or tryptophan. A clone size is listed for some rows: how often the clone was seen (once, few, many), or a class if it is expanded.

clone_size,v_call,cdr3_aa
NA,TRBV10-3,CAISEPETANYGYTF
NA,TRBV12-5,CASGYSGGSYNEQFF
few,TRBV3-1/TRBV3-2,CASSHPGLARNEQFF
NA,TRBV11-2,CASSLSAGANEKLFF
NA,TRBV29-1,CSVERDRGRNGYTF
NA,TRBV13,CASSLGAVAGGSGTQYF
NA,TRBV10-3,CAINSPSGVTDTQYF
NA,TRBV12-5,CASAPQSEGRREGYTF
NA,TRBV27,CASSFAQYSPLHF
NA,TRBV4-1,CASSQDPTGRYNEQFF
NA,TRBV4-1,CASSQEGEPNTEAFF
NA,TRBV19,CASSTELSNQPQHF
NA,TRBV20-1,CSASTNLLGGRTEAFF
NA,TRBV7-2,CASSTRQGMGKLFF
NA,TRBV6-5,CASSYDRNYGYTF
NA,TRBV10-3,CAISESATNEKLFF
once,TRBV5-1,CASSESSYNSPLHF
NA,TRBV10-1,CASSRGRDQPQHF
NA,TRBV19,CASSISTDTQYF
NA,TRBV14,CASSQGTSGGLGNEQFF
NA,TRBV4-2,CASSQEYEGWYGYTF
NA,TRBV5-1,CASSGTDRGYGYTF
NA,TRBV5-1,CASSLTGGSSGNTIYF
NA,TRBV24-1,CATSDSGNQPQHF
once,TRBV6-2/TRBV6-3,CASSKNRGNTEAFF
NA,TRBV5-6,CASSLARNQPQHF
NA,TRBV7-9,CASSLGQGNEKLFF
once,TRBV6-5,CASSRDWLGSPLHF
NA,TRBV24-1,CATSDLDSPDQPQHF